This entry lists 7 T cell receptor beta chains sequenced from one sample in a study of blood T cell repertoires in COVID-19. This table comes from immunoSEQ multiplex PCR, and its TCRdb copy is limited to in-frame clones, with some not included. Among approximately 69,000 clones listed, 82% were seen once. Sequenced: peripheral blood. Receptor source: a woman of 80 years or more with acute or convalescent COVID-19.

V usage is TRBV6-5 and J usage is TRBJ2-1; D gene uncertain. The CDR3 runs 15 residues. V lost 2 bases, J lost 1 base, and 9 bases lay in between. Per germline, CDR1 MNHEY and CDR2 SVGAGI. DNA for the CDR3: TGTGCCAGCAGTTACATCCAGAAGTCCTACAATGAGCAGTTCTTC. Its translation is CASSYIQKSYNEQFF.

This chain joins TRBV9 and TRBJ2-5; 8 bases fit TRBD2. The CDR3 sequence is 14 residues long. The junction had 1 base not matched to a gene; V was cut back by 0 bases and J by 3 bases. Germline V gene sequence: CDR1 SGDLS, CDR2 YYNGEE. The CDR3 coding sequence is TGTGCCAGCAGCGTAGAAGCGGGAGAAGAGACCCAGTACTTC. This translates into CASSVEAGEETQYF. The full variable domain, its missing parts supplied by reference TRBV9 and TRBJ2-5, is DSGVTQTPKHLITATGQRVTLRCSPRSGDLSVYWYQQSLDQGLQFLIQYYNGEERAKGNILERFSAQQFPDLHSELNLSSLELGDSALYFCASSVEAGEETQYFGPGTRLLVL.

The J gene is TRBJ2-2, the V gene TRBV4-1; D perhaps matches TRBD2 (6 bases). The CDR3 runs 15 residues. With 4 bases removed from V and 5 bases from J, the gap between germline ends came to 14 bases. The germline V gene has CDR1 MGHRA and CDR2 YSYEKL. CDR3 sequence (DNA): TGCGCCAGCAGCCCGGGGGTCGTAGGGACCGGGGAGCTGTTTTTT. Amino acid sequence: CASSPGVVGTGELFF.

This clone occurred a few times. The J gene is TRBJ2-5, the V gene TRBV6-6; D not resolved. Trimming left V 6 bases short and J 5 bases short, with 10 bases between. The CDR3 length is 12 residues. CDR1 and CDR2 from the germline V gene are MNHNY and SVGAGI (reference sequence). CDR3 nucleotides: TGTGCCAGCAGAAGAGGTAGCGAGACCCAGTACTTC. Translating gives CASRRGSETQYF.

The chain employs TRBV7-2 and TRBJ2-5, with 7 nucleotides matching TRBD1. The V gene's germline CDR1 is SGHTA and CDR2 FQGNSA. V dropped 2 bases and J dropped 2; count of bases not matched to a gene: 2. The CDR3 spans 14 residues. The CDR3, as DNA: TGTGCCAGCAGCTTAAAGGGGGCTCAAGAGACCCAGTACTTC. Protein: CASSLKGAQETQYF.

The chain employs TRBV15 and TRBJ1-4; no clear D. V lost 0 bases and J lost 8, with 10 bases in between. This CDR3 is built from 14 residues. Germline V CDR1 and CDR2: LNHNV, YYDKDF (reference sequence). The CDR3 protein is CATSREALTEKLFF. The CDR3 bases are TGTGCCACCAGCAGAGAAGCTCTAACCGAAAAACTGTTTTTT.

This chain links TRBV24-1 with TRBJ2-2, with 8 bases that match TRBD1. Germline V gene data show CDR1 as KGHDR and CDR2 as SFDVKD. The CDR3 is 14 amino acids. V was clipped by 4 bases and J by 4 bases; unmatched bases: 1. CDR3 nucleotide sequence: TGTGCCACCAGTGAGGACAGGGCCACCGGGGAGCTGTTTTTT. It translates to CATSEDRATGELFF.